The 32 T cell receptor beta chains in this list originate from one sample, sequenced in a study of blood T cell repertoires in COVID-19. This table comes from immunoSEQ multiplex PCR, and its TCRdb copy is limited to in-frame clones, with some not included. The sample comprises 250,000 or so clones, around 90% of which are singletons, and over 3.5% rests with the top ten. The sequencing input was PBMCs or T cells enriched from blood (not recorded which). The receptor source for this set is a woman aged 25 to 39 with acute COVID-19.

This CDR3 reads CASSNRGSTDTQYF. The DNA of the CDR3 is TGCGCCAGCAGCAACAGGGGAAGCACAGATACGCAGTATTTT. The gene calls are TRBV5-1 and TRBJ2-3; 7 bases align to TRBD1. The CDR3 runs 14 residues. V shed 4 bases, J shed 0 bases, and the junction held 2 bases outside the gene matches. Germline V gene lookup returns CDR1 SGHRS and CDR2 YFSETQ.

J is TRBJ2-7 and V is TRBV19; 13 bases line up with TRBD2. Germline lookup yields CDR1 LNHDA and CDR2 SQIVND (reference sequence). The J segment lost 1 base and the V segment lost 6 bases, leaving 6 bases of the junction unmatched. The CDR3 has 16 residues. The CDR3 region is CASSNPGLAGSYEQYF. The DNA for the CDR3 is TGTGCCAGTAGCAACCCGGGACTAGCGGGATCCTACGAGCAGTACTTC.

CDR3: CAISESTGTSYNEQFF. The CDR3 DNA follows: TGTGCCATCAGTGAGTCGACGGGGACATCCTACAATGAGCAGTTCTTC. The chain is built from TRBV10-3 and TRBJ2-1; tentatively, D is TRBD1 (6 bases). The CDR3 is 16 amino acids. The V gene's germline CDR1 is ENHRY and CDR2 SYGVKD. The ends were cut back, 0 bases at V and 1 base at J, with 10 bases in the middle.

This chain connects TRBV28 to TRBJ1-5; 8 bases are shared with TRBD1. CDR1 MDHEN and CDR2 SYDVKM come from the germline V gene. This CDR3 region has 13 residues. The V and J ends lost 11 bases and 0 bases, in that order; junction bases with no gene match: 3. The CDR3 here is CAVQGVSNQPQHF. The DNA for the CDR3 is TGTGCCGTACAGGGGGTTAGCAATCAGCCCCAGCATTTT.

J is TRBJ1-5 and V is TRBV19; tentatively, D is TRBD1 (6 bases). The CDR3 is 15 amino acids. The V end lost 6 bases, the J end lost 0 bases, and 12 bases lay between the germline ends. Looked up from germline, CDR1 is LNHDA and CDR2 is SQIVND (reference sequence). This chain's CDR3 is CASSPRDNSNQPQHF. The CDR3 DNA is TGTGCCAGTAGCCCCAGGGACAATAGCAATCAGCCCCAGCATTTT.

The chain carries TRBV14 and TRBJ2-7; TRBD2 matches at 9 bases. The CDR3 has 15 amino acids. Germline CDR1 is SGHDN and CDR2 is FVKESK. V shed 2 bases, J shed 2 bases, and the junction held 4 bases outside the gene matches. The CDR3 DNA is TGTGCCAGCAGCCAATCTCTAGCGGGGCCCTACGAGCAGTACTTC. Translation: CASSQSLAGPYEQYF. The full variable domain, completed using reference TRBV14 and TRBJ2-7, is EAGVTQFPSHSVIEKGQTVTLRCDPISGHDNLYWYRRVMGKEIKFLLHFVKESKQDESGMPNNRFLAERTGGTYSTLKVQPAELEDSGVYFCASSQSLAGPYEQYFGPGTRLTVT.

For the CDR3, the DNA is TGTGCCAGCGCAAGTAGCGGGAGAACGGGAGAGCAGTACTTC. It encodes CASASSGRTGEQYF. The gene calls are TRBV7-2 and TRBJ2-7; 9 nucleotides line up with TRBD2. The ends lost 8 bases at V and 7 bases at J; junction bases unmatched: 12. Germline CDR1 SGHTA, CDR2 FQGNSA. The CDR3 runs to 14 residues.

The gene calls are TRBV5-4 and TRBJ2-2, with 11 bases identical to TRBD2. CDR1 SGHNT and CDR2 YYREEE come from the germline V gene (reference sequence). Trimming at V came to 3 bases and at J to 7 bases, leaving 5 bases not matched to a gene. The length of the CDR3 is 15 residues. The CDR3 sequence: CASSSLAGEGGELFF. The CDR3 nucleotides are TGTGCCAGCAGCTCACTAGCGGGAGAAGGCGGGGAGCTGTTTTTT.

V is TRBV28 and J is TRBJ1-3; 7 nucleotides align to TRBD1. Germline V gene sequence: CDR1 MDHEN, CDR2 SYDVKM. Trimming removed 8 bases from V and 0 bases from J; junction bases left unmatched: 7. CDR3 length equals 15 residues. The CDR3 bases are TGTGCCAGCGCATCCAGGACAGGCTCTGGAAACACCATATATTTT. Its translation: CASASRTGSGNTIYF.

The chain's CDR3 is CASSFRFGTSGTNEQFF. DNA for the CDR3: TGTGCCAGCAGCTTTCGGTTCGGGACTAGCGGGACCAATGAGCAGTTCTTC. The chain carries TRBV3-1 (or the pseudogene TRBV3-2) and TRBJ2-1, with 13 bases lining up with TRBD2. The ends lost 5 bases at V and 6 bases at J; junction bases unmatched: 10. The germline V gene has CDR1 LGHDT and CDR2 YNNKEL (reference sequence). CDR3 length: 17 amino acids.

CDR3 residues: CASSLHGLAGGQGETQYF. The CDR3 nucleotides read TGTGCCAGCAGTCTTCATGGACTAGCGGGAGGGCAGGGGGAGACCCAGTACTTC. V gene TRBV3-1 (or the pseudogene TRBV3-2) combines with J gene TRBJ2-5, with 15 nucleotides matching TRBD2. V shed 6 bases and J 5 bases; nucleotides not matched to a gene: 13. There are 18 residues in the CDR3. Germline V gene sequence: CDR1 LGHDT, CDR2 YNNKEL (reference sequence).

This chain joins TRBV7-9 and TRBJ2-7, with 8 bases aligning to TRBD1. CDR3 size: 13 residues. The J segment lost 3 bases and the V segment lost 5 bases, leaving 3 bases of the junction unmatched. Germline V CDR1 and CDR2: SEHNR, FQNEAQ (reference sequence). CDR3: CASSHGQGYEQYF. CDR3 sequence (DNA): TGTGCCAGCAGCCACGGACAGGGCTACGAGCAGTACTTC.

The V call is TRBV4-1, the J call TRBJ1-4; possibly TRBD1 for D (5 bases). This CDR3 region has 15 residues. In germline, CDR1 is MGHRA, CDR2 YSYEKL. Trimming removed 1 base at V and 1 base at J, with 7 bases between. CDR3 sequence (DNA): TGCGCCAGCAGCCAAGTGGGGGGAACTAATGAAAAACTGTTTTTT. This translates into CASSQVGGTNEKLFF.

Only one count was recorded for this clone. The CDR3 is CASSPPTGGQDEQFF. For the CDR3, the DNA is TGTGCCAGCTCACCACCTACAGGGGGTCAGGATGAGCAGTTCTTC. This rearrangement joins TRBV18 to TRBJ2-1; 8 bases line up with TRBD1. Trimming cost V 0 bases and J 8 bases; bases outside gene matches: 6. CDR3 length equals 15 residues. The germline V gene encodes CDR1 KGHSH and CDR2 LQKENI.

This chain links TRBV12-5 with TRBJ2-1; TRBD2 might be the D (6 bases). V lost 3 bases and J 0 bases, leaving 18 bases between the germline ends. Germline CDR1 is LGHNT and CDR2 is FRNRAP. This CDR3 spans 18 amino acids. CDR3 in amino acids: CASGLRLGGNPSYNEQFF. CDR3 nucleotide sequence: TGTGCTAGTGGTTTAAGATTGGGAGGAAACCCCTCCTACAATGAGCAGTTCTTC.

This clone was counted only a few times. The chain uses TRBV10-1 and TRBJ2-6; TRBD1 is a possible D gene (5 bases). V was clipped by 6 bases and J by 0 bases, with 18 bases between them. The germline V gene has CDR1 WNHNN and CDR2 SYGVQD (reference sequence). The CDR3 has 18 amino acids. The CDR3 DNA sequence: TGCGCCAGCAGCGCAGGGAATTCGAAGGCCTCTGGGGCCAACGTCCTGACTTTC. Translated: CASSAGNSKASGANVLTF.

The chain uses TRBV29-1 and TRBJ2-2, with 8 bases identical to TRBD1. This CDR3 has 14 amino acids. The J segment lost 7 bases and the V segment lost 4 bases, leaving 8 bases of the junction unmatched. Germline CDR1 SQVTM, CDR2 ANQGSEA. CDR3 sequence reads: CSVGQGARGGELFF. As DNA, the CDR3 is TGCAGCGTTGGTCAGGGGGCGCGGGGCGGGGAGCTGTTTTTT.

CDR3 DNA sequence: TGTGCCAGCAGCCGAGCTAAGACTAGCGGGACTCAGCAGTTCTTC. The encoded protein is CASSRAKTSGTQQFF. The chain couples TRBV5-4 to TRBJ2-1, with TRBD2 matching over 11 bases. CDR3 length equals 15 residues. CDR1 and CDR2 from the germline V gene are SGHNT and YYREEE (reference sequence). V was pared by 4 bases and J by 11 bases, with 11 bases of the junction left unmatched. Using reference TRBV5-4 and TRBJ2-1 for the parts outside the CDR3, the full variable domain is ETGVTQSPTHLIKTRGQQVTLRCSSQSGHNTVSWYQQALGQGPQFIFQYYREEENGRGNFPPRFSGLQFPNYSSELNVNALELDDSALYLCASSRAKTSGTQQFFGPGTRLTVL.

The CDR3 coding sequence is TGTGCCAGCAGCGTAGACGACATCTATGGCTACACCTTC. Its translation: CASSVDDIYGYTF. The chain has TRBV9 and TRBJ1-2; D gene unclear. This CDR3 spans 13 amino acids. Germline CDR1 and CDR2: SGDLS and YYNGEE. V was cut by 0 bases and J by 4 bases, with 7 bases left in between.

The genes are TRBV13 and TRBJ2-7; D ambiguous. This CDR3 spans 14 amino acids. The germline V and J ends were trimmed by 6 bases and 6 bases, with 18 bases remaining between them. Germline CDR1 PRHDT, CDR2 FYEKMQ (reference sequence). CDR3 nucleotide sequence: TGTGCCAGCAGTCCTACTACTGGAAAATCCGAGCAGTACTTC. It is translated as CASSPTTGKSEQYF.

The count of this clone is one. One junction end disagrees with the germline gene, perhaps due to a read error. V gene TRBV7-9 combines with J gene TRBJ1-6; 9 bases match TRBD1. Germline CDR1 is SEHNR and CDR2 is FQNEAQ (reference sequence). The CDR3 is made up of 15 amino acids. In nucleotides, the CDR3 is TGTGCCAGCAACTTAGTGGGACAGGGAAATTCACCCCTCCACTTT. Amino acid sequence: CASNLVGQGNSPLHF.

CDR3 loop: CASSPAGGEGTGELFF. DNA for the CDR3: TGTGCCAGCAGCCCCGCGGGGGGCGAGGGCACCGGGGAGCTGTTTTTT. V usage is TRBV28 and J usage is TRBJ2-2, with 8 positions matching TRBD2. The CDR3 sequence is 16 residues long. Losses at the gene ends were 6 bases for V and 4 bases for J; bases not matched to a gene: 10. Germline CDR1 reads MDHEN; CDR2 reads SYDVKM.

The gene calls are TRBV11-2 and TRBJ1-5, with D hard to call. Per germline, CDR1 SGHAT and CDR2 FQNNGV. The V and J ends lost 1 base and 7 bases respectively, with 14 bases between them. CDR3 length: 15 amino acids. The CDR3 protein is CASSLAASGSQPQHF. The CDR3 region has the DNA TGTGCCAGCAGCTTAGCCGCGTCAGGTTCCCAGCCCCAGCATTTT.

The chain couples TRBV3-1 (or the pseudogene TRBV3-2) to TRBJ2-2; TRBD1 might be the D (6 bases). Trimming stripped 0 bases from V and 1 base from J, with 9 bases between. From germline, CDR1 is LGHDT and CDR2 YNNKEL (reference sequence). The CDR3 length is 16 residues. Written as DNA, the CDR3 is TGTGCCAGCAGCCAAGAGCCACAGGGGAACACCGGGGAGCTGTTTTTT. Residues: CASSQEPQGNTGELFF.

J is TRBJ1-1 and V is TRBV6-5; D call uncertain. V dropped 6 bases and J dropped 4 bases, with 15 bases sitting between them. Germline V gene lookup returns CDR1 MNHEY and CDR2 SVGAGI. The CDR3 sequence is 14 residues long. The CDR3 DNA reads as TGTGCCAGCAGACCATGGCTGGGAGGCACTGAAGCTTTCTTT. Its translation: CASRPWLGGTEAFF.

This chain links TRBV4-2 with TRBJ2-1; 8 positions agree with TRBD2. The CDR3 consists of 15 residues. V was pared by 1 base and J by 8 bases, with 7 bases of the junction left unmatched. Germline CDR1 LGHNA, CDR2 YNFKEQ. The CDR3 protein is CASSQGVAGPDEQFF. CDR3 DNA: TGTGCCAGCAGCCAAGGGGTAGCGGGACCCGATGAGCAGTTCTTC.

V gene TRBV16 combines with J gene TRBJ2-7; 11 nucleotides match TRBD2. CDR1 KGHSY and CDR2 FQNENV come from the germline V gene. The V segment lost 4 bases and the J segment 3 bases; nucleotides outside the gene matches: 5. The CDR3 extends over 15 amino acids. The CDR3 nucleotides are TGTGCCAGCAGCCCAACGGGACTAGCGGTCTACGAGCAGTACTTC. Translating gives CASSPTGLAVYEQYF. The full variable domain, in which reference TRBV16 and TRBJ2-7 provide the parts outside the CDR3, is GEEVAQTPKHLVRGEGQKAKLYCAPIKGHSYVFWYQQVLKNEFKFLISFQNENVFDETGMPKERFSAKCLPNSPCSLEIQATKLEDSAVYFCASSPTGLAVYEQYFGPGTRLTVT.

CDR3 nucleotide sequence: TGTGCCAGCAGTCTCCACGAGCAGTACTTC. Protein: CASSLHEQYF. This chain uses TRBV2 with TRBJ2-7; D uncertain. The CDR3 loop spans 10 amino acids. V was cut by 5 bases and J by 5 bases, with 4 bases left in between. Germline CDR1 SNHLY, CDR2 FYNNEI.

This clone was seen only once. V gene TRBV12-3 or TRBV12-4 combines with J gene TRBJ2-3, with unresolved D. The CDR3 spans 12 residues. V was pared by 6 bases and J by 5 bases, with 9 bases between. The CDR3 reads CASSPPLDTQYF. The DNA for the CDR3 is TGTGCCAGCAGCCCCCCATTAGATACGCAGTATTTT.

This chain links TRBV28 with TRBJ1-5, with 9 bases identical to TRBD1. The V and J ends lost 6 bases and 5 bases, in that order; junction bases with no gene match: 5. This CDR3 is built from 14 residues. From germline, CDR1 is MDHEN and CDR2 SYDVKM. The chain's CDR3 is CASRGDREYQPQHF. CDR3 nucleotide sequence: TGTGCCAGCAGGGGGGACAGGGAATATCAGCCCCAGCATTTT.

The rearrangement links TRBV7-9 to TRBJ2-7; perhaps TRBD2 as D (6 bases). Looked up from germline, CDR1 is SEHNR and CDR2 is FQNEAQ (reference sequence). Deletions cut 11 bases from V and 4 bases from J, with 12 bases between. The CDR3 length is 11 residues. The CDR3, as DNA: TGTGCCTCACAAGGGAGGTACGAGCAGTACTTC. It yields the protein CASQGRYEQYF.

This clone appeared once. This chain connects TRBV5-1 to TRBJ2-2; D is possibly TRBD1 (5 bases). The CDR3 runs 15 residues. The V end was cut by 0 bases, the J end by 1 base, with 7 bases between. Per germline, CDR1 SGHRS and CDR2 YFSETQ. Here the CDR3 DNA reads TGCGCCAGCAGCTTGGGTAGGGGGAACACCGGGGAGCTGTTTTTT. Translating it yields CASSLGRGNTGELFF.